This T cell receptor (beta chain) was identified during a study of neurological immune-mediated disorders. Points from the study as a whole: No sharing of CDR3 amino acid sequences was observed among expanded clones across subjects, suggesting private repertoires in all groups.

CDR1 SGHRS and CDR2 YFSETQ come from the germline V gene. V lost 3 bases to trimming and J lost 7 bases, with 16 bases between them. The CDR3 loop spans 14 amino acids. The unsorted libraries had their origin in 2 million PBMCs stored at -80 C. The cDNA was produced through 5'RACE with 10-nucleotide random UMIs. From the 5' RACE reads, TCRdb called clonotypes with MiXCR, one entry per CDR3 protein. The sample comprises about 25,000 distinct CDR3 sequences, about an eighth of which are singletons, and 15% to 20% rests with the top ten. This clonotype has ten or more counts. Its antigen remains unknown. This chain uses TRBV5-1 with TRBJ1-1; possibly TRBD1 for D (6 bases). The sequenced sample consisted of PBMCs. The receptor comes from a woman aged 40 to 49 with HTLV-1-associated myelopathy (HAM/TSP). Here the CDR3 reads CASSSTGASLEAFF. CDR3 nucleotides: TGCGCCAGCAGCTCGACAGGCGCTTCCCTTGAAGCTTTCTTT.